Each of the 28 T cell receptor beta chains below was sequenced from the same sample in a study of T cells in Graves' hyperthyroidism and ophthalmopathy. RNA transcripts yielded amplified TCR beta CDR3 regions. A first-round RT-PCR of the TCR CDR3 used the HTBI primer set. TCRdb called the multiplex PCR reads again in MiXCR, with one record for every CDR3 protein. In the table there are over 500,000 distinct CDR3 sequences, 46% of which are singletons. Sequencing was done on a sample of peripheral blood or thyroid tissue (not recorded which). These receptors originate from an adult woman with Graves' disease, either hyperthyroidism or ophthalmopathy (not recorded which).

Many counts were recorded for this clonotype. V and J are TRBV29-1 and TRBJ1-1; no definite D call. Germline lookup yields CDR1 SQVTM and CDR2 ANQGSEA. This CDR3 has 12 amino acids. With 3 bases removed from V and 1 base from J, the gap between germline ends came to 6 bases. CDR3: CSVDPKNTEAFF. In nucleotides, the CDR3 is TGCAGCGTTGACCCCAAGAACACTGAAGCTTTCTTT.

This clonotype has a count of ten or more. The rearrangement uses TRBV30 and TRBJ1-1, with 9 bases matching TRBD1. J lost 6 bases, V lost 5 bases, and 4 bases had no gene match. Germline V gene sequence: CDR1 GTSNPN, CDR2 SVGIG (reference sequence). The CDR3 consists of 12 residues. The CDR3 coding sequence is TGTGCCTGGGGACAGGGGACGGCTGAAGCTTTCTTT. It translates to CAWGQGTAEAFF.

The CDR3 DNA is TGTGCCAGCAGCTTTCGGGGACTAGAGTTCGAGCAGTACTTC. This encodes CASSFRGLEFEQYF. This chain links TRBV7-8 with TRBJ2-7, with 8 bases fitting TRBD2. Germline-derived CDR1 and CDR2 are SGHVS and FQNEAQ. V lost 3 bases, J lost 6 bases, and 7 bases stayed unmatched. This CDR3 has 14 amino acids.

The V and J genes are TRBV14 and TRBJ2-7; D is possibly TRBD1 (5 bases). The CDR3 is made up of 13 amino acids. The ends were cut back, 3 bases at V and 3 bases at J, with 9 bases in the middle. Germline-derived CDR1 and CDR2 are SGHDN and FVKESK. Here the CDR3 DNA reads TGTGCCAGCAGCCAGCCAGGGCTCTACGAGCAGTACTTC. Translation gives CASSQPGLYEQYF.

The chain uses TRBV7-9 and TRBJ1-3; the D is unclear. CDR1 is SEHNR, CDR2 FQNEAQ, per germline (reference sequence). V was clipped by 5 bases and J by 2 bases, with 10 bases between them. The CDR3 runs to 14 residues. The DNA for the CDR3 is TGTGCCAGCAGCCACCGGGAGACTGGAAACACCATATATTTT. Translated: CASSHRETGNTIYF. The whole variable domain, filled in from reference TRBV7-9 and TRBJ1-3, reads DTGVSQNPRHKITKRGQNVTFRCDPISEHNRLYWYRQTLGQGPEFLTYFQNEAQLEKSRLLSDRFSAERPKGSFSTLEIQRTEQGDSAMYLCASSHRETGNTIYFGEGSWLTVV.

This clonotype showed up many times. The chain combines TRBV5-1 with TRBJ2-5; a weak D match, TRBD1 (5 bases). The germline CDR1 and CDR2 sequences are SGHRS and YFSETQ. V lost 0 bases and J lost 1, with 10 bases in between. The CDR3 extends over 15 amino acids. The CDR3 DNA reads TGCGCCAGCAGCTTGGACCAGGGCCTCCAAGAGACCCAGTACTTC. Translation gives CASSLDQGLQETQYF.

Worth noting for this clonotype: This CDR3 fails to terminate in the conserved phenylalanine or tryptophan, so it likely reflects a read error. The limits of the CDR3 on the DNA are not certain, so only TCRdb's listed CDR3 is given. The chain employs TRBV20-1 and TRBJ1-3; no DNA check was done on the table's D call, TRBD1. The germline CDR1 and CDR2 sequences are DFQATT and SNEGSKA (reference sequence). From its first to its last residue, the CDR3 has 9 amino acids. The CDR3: CSARGGGQG.

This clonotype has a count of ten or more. The CDR3 coding sequence is TGTGCCAGCAAGGTCGATGTTGGGACTGAAGCTTTCTTT. Translating it yields CASKVDVGTEAFF. This chain connects TRBV6-4 to TRBJ1-1; D call uncertain. Germline CDR1 MRHNA, CDR2 SNTAGT. Trimming pared 7 bases from V and 5 bases from J, leaving 14 bases between. CDR3 length: 13 amino acids.

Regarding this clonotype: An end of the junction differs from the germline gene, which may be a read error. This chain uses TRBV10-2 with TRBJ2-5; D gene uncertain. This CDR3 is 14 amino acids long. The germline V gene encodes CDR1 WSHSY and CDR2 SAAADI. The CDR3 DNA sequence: TGTACCAGTACCTTAGTGGCACCCCAAGAGACCCAGCACTTC. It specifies CTSTLVAPQETQHF.

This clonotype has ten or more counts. DNA for the CDR3: TGTGCCAGCAAGCACAGGGTCCAAGAGACCCAGTACTTC. Translated, it gives CASKHRVQETQYF. The rearrangement uses TRBV7-2 and TRBJ2-5, with D possibly matching TRBD1 (6 bases). Germline-derived CDR1 and CDR2 are SGHTA and FQGNSA. The V and J ends lost 7 bases and 1 base respectively, with 10 bases between them. CDR3 length equals 13 residues.

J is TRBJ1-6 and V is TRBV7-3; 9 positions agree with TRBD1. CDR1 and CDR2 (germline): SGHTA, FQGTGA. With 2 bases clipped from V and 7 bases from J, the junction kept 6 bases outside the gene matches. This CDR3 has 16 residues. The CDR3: CASSLVSTGGNSPLHF. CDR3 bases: TGTGCCAGCAGCTTAGTCTCGACAGGGGGGAATTCACCCCTCCACTTT.

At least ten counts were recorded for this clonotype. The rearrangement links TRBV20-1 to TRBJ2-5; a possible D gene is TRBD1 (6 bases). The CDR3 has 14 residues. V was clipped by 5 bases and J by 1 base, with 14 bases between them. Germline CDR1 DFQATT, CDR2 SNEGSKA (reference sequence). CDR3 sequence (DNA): TGCAGTGCTGGGAGACAGGACCCCCAAGAGACCCAGTACTTC. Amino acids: CSAGRQDPQETQYF.

CDR3 region: CASSSLGVNQPQHF. The CDR3 bases are TGCGCCAGCAGCTCACTAGGTGTGAATCAGCCCCAGCATTTT. The V call is TRBV5-1, the J call TRBJ1-5; no clear D gene. CDR1 SGHRS and CDR2 YFSETQ come from the germline V gene. The CDR3 covers 14 residues. V was clipped by 3 bases and J by 4 bases, with 11 bases between them.

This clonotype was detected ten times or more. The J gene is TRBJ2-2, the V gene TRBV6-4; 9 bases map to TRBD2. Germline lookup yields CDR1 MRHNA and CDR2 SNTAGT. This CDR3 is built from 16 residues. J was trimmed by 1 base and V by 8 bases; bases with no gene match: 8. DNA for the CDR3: TGTGCCAGCGGACGGACTAGCGCTGGGAACACCGGGGAGCTGTTTTTT. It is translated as CASGRTSAGNTGELFF.

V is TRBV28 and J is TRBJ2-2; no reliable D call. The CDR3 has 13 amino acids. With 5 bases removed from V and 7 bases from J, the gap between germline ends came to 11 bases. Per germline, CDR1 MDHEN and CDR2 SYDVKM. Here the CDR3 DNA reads TGTGCCAGCAGTCCCCTCCGAAGCGGGGAGCTGTTTTTT. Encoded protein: CASSPLRSGELFF.

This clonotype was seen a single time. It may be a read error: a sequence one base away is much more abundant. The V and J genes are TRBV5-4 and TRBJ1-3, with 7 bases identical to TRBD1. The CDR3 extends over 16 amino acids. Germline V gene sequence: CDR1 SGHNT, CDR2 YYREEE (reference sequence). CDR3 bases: TGCACCAGCAGCCATCAACAGGGGCTCTCTGGAAACACCATATATTTT. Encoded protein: CTSSHQQGLSGNTIYF.

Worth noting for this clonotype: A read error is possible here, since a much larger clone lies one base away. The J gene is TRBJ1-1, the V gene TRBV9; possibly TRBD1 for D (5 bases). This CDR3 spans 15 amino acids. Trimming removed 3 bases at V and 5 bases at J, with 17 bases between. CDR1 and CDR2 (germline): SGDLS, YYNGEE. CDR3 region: CASSASRAGRTEAFF. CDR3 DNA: TGTGCCAGCAGCGCTAGCAGGGCGGGGAGGACTGAAGCTTTCTTT.

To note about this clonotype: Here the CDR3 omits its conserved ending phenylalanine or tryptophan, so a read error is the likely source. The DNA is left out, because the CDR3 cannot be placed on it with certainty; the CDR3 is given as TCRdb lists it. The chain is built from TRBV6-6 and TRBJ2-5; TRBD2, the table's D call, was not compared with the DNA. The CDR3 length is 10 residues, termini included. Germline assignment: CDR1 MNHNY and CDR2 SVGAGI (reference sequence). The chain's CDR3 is CASLPSGQNY.

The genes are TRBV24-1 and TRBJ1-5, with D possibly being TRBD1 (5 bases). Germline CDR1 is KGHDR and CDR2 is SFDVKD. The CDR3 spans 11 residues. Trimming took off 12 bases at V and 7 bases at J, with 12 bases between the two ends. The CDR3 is CALRAGQPQHF. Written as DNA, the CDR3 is TGTGCCCTCAGGGCAGGACAGCCCCAGCATTTT.

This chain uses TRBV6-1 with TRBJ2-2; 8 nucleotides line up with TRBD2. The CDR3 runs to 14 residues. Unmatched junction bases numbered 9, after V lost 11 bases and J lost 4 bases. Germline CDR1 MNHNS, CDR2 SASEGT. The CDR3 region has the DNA TGTGCCTGCGCTAGAGGACTAGCCACCGGGGAGCTGTTTTTT. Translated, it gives CACARGLATGELFF.

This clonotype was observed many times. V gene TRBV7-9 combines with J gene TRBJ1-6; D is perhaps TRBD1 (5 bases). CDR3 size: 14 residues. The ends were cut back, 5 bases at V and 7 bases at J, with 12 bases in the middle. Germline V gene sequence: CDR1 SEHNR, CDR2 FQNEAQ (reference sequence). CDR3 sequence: CASSVSGTNSPLHF. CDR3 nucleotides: TGTGCCAGCAGCGTTTCAGGGACGAATTCACCCCTCCACTTT.

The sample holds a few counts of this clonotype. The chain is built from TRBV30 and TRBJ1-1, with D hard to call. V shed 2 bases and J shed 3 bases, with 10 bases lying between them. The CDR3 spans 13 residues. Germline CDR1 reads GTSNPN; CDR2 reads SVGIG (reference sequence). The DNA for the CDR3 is TGTGCCTGGAGTTATCAGGACTACACTGAAGCTTTCTTT. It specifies CAWSYQDYTEAFF.

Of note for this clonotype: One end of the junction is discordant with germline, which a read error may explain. CDR3 region: CASSRGGYEQCF. The CDR3 region has the DNA TGTGCCAGCAGCCGTGGGGGCTACGAGCAGTGCTTC. V is TRBV12-3 or TRBV12-4 and J is TRBJ2-7; D is perhaps TRBD1 (6 bases). The CDR3 contains 12 residues.

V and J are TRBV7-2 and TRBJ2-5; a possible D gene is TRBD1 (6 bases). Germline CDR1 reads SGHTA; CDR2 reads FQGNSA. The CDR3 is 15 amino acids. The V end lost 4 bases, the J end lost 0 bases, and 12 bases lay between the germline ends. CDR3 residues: CASSSGQPYQETQYF. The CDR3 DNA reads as TGTGCCAGCAGCTCGGGACAACCGTACCAAGAGACCCAGTACTTC. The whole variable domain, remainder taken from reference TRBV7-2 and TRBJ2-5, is GAGVSQSPSNKVTEKGKDVELRCDPISGHTALYWYRQSLGQGLEFLIYFQGNSAPDKSGLPSDRFSAERTGGSVSTLTIQRTQQEDSAVYLCASSSGQPYQETQYFGPGTRLLVL.

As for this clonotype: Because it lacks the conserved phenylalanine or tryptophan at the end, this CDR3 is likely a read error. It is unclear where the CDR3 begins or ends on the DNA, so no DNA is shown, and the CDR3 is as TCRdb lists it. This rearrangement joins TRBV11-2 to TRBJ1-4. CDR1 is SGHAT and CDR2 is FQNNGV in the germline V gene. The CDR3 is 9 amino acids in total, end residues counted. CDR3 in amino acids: CASSFSGTS.

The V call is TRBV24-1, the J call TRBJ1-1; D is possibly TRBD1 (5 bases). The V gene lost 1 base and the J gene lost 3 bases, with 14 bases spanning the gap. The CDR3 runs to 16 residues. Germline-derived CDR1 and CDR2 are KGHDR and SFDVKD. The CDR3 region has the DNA TGTGCCACCAGTGATTTACGAGGGGAGAGGGACACTGAAGCTTTCTTT. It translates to CATSDLRGERDTEAFF.

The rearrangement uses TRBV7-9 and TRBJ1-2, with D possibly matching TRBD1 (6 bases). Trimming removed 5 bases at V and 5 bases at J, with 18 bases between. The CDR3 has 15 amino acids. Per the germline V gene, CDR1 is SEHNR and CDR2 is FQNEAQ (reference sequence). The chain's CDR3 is CASSDTGGQGYGYTF. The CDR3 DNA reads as TGTGCCAGCAGCGACACCGGGGGACAAGGGTATGGCTACACCTTC.

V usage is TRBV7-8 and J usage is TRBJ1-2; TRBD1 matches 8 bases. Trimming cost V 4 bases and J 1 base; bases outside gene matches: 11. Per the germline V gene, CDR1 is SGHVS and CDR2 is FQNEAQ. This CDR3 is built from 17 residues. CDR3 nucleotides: TGTGCCAGCAGCTCCGAGGGACAGGTGGTGGATAACTATGGCTACACCTTC. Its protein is CASSSEGQVVDNYGYTF. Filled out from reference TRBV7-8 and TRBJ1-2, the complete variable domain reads GAGVSQSPRYKVAKRGQDVALRCDPISGHVSLFWYQQALGQGPEFLTYFQNEAQLDKSGLPSDRFFAERPEGSVSTLKIQRTQQEDSAVYLCASSSEGQVVDNYGYTFGSGTRLTVV.